The 31 T cell receptor beta chains given below trace back to one sample, sequenced in a study of T cell responses to AZD1222 COVID-19 vaccine. Sequencing used immunoSEQ multiplex PCR; TCRdb keeps in-frame clones, though not all of them. Of around 100,000 clones listed, 84% are singletons. Sample: peripheral blood, taken on day 0 of AZD1222 vaccination. The receptor source for this set is an adult in good health.

V and J are TRBV11-2 and TRBJ2-7; the match to TRBD1 covers 7 bases. This CDR3 has 15 amino acids. The J segment lost 3 bases and the V segment lost 5 bases, leaving 10 bases of the junction unmatched. Per germline, CDR1 SGHAT and CDR2 FQNNGV. Here the CDR3 reads CASSPQPGQSYEQYF. The CDR3 region has the DNA TGTGCCAGCAGCCCGCAACCGGGACAGAGCTACGAGCAGTACTTC.

V and J are TRBV5-4 and TRBJ1-1; tentative D call: TRBD1 (6 bases). The CDR3 has 15 amino acids. Germline-derived CDR1 and CDR2 are SGHNT and YYREEE (reference sequence). Trimming removed 2 bases at V and 0 bases at J, with 11 bases between. The CDR3 here is CASSFGQGMNTEAFF. In DNA, the CDR3 is TGTGCCAGCAGCTTTGGGCAGGGGATGAACACTGAAGCTTTCTTT.

There are a few counts of this clone. DNA for the CDR3: TGTGCCAGCAGTACCGGGACAGGGAGGAGCGGATCACCCCTCCACTTT. This sequence encodes CASSTGTGRSGSPLHF. The chain has TRBV5-4 and TRBJ1-6, with TRBD1 identical over 9 bases. Germline V gene data show CDR1 as SGHNT and CDR2 as YYREEE (reference sequence). The V gene end was trimmed by 5 bases and the J gene end by 10 bases; junction bases not matched to a gene: 13. The CDR3 contains 16 residues.

V is TRBV10-3 and J is TRBJ1-1, with D tentatively TRBD1 (6 bases). There are 13 residues in the CDR3. V gave up 4 bases and J gave up 4 bases, with 10 bases separating them. Per germline, CDR1 ENHRY and CDR2 SYGVKD. The CDR3 nucleotides read TGTGCCATCAGTGGGGGGCAGGGCACTGAAGCTTTCTTT. Protein product: CAISGGQGTEAFF.

This chain connects TRBV2 to TRBJ2-3; D gene uncertain. Germline V lookup: CDR1 SNHLY, CDR2 FYNNEI. V was pared by 6 bases and J by 3 bases, with 7 bases between. CDR3 length equals 12 residues. The CDR3: CASSETTDTQYF. For the CDR3, the DNA is TGTGCCAGCAGCGAGACAACAGATACGCAGTATTTT.

The chain joins TRBV7-9 to TRBJ2-7, with 12 bases aligning to TRBD1. CDR1 SEHNR and CDR2 FQNEAQ come from the germline V gene (reference sequence). The CDR3 runs to 19 residues. J lost 3 bases, V lost 5 bases, and 17 bases had no gene match. The CDR3 is CASSPPPGQGAKSVYEQYF. The CDR3 DNA reads TGTGCCAGCAGCCCCCCCCCGGGACAGGGGGCGAAAAGCGTCTACGAGCAGTACTTC. Filled out from reference TRBV7-9 and TRBJ2-7, the complete variable domain reads DTGVSQNPRHKITKRGQNVTFRCDPISEHNRLYWYRQTLGQGPEFLTYFQNEAQLEKSRLLSDRFSAERPKGSFSTLEIQRTEQGDSAMYLCASSPPPGQGAKSVYEQYFGPGTRLTVT.

This chain uses TRBV6-5 with TRBJ2-1; the match to TRBD2 covers 10 bases. J gave up 6 bases and V 6 bases, and 8 bases lay outside the gene matches. CDR3 size: 15 residues. Germline V gene lookup returns CDR1 MNHEY and CDR2 SVGAGI. This chain's CDR3 is CASSTLAGVSNEQFF. As DNA, the CDR3 is TGTGCCAGCAGCACCCTAGCGGGAGTCAGCAATGAGCAGTTCTTC.

The J gene is TRBJ2-2, the V gene TRBV4-3, with no clear D. Germline lookup yields CDR1 LGHNA and CDR2 YSLEER. This CDR3 is built from 14 residues. Trimming cost V 3 bases and J 4 bases, with 9 bases left between them. The CDR3 DNA reads as TGCGCCAGCAGCCAGGAACTACGCACCGGGGAGCTGTTTTTT. It translates to CASSQELRTGELFF.

V and J are TRBV28 and TRBJ1-6; D uncertain. The CDR3 extends over 14 amino acids. Trimming shortened V by 4 bases and J by 4 bases, and 8 bases separated the two germline ends. Germline V gives CDR1 MDHEN, CDR2 SYDVKM. The CDR3 region has the DNA TGTGCCAGCAGTTCGCAGTCATATAATTCACCCCTCCACTTT. Translation: CASSSQSYNSPLHF. The variable domain in full, with the rest retrieved from reference TRBV28 and TRBJ1-6, is DVKVTQSSRYLVKRTGEKVFLECVQDMDHENMFWYRQDPGLGLRLIYFSYDVKMKEKGDIPEGYSVSREKKERFSLILESASTNQTSMYLCASSSQSYNSPLHFGNGTRLTVT.

V usage is TRBV28 and J usage is TRBJ1-6; D unclear. The CDR3 has 14 amino acids. Germline V CDR1 and CDR2: MDHEN, SYDVKM. Trimming took off 8 bases at V and 0 bases at J, with 8 bases between the two ends. The CDR3 coding sequence is TGTGCCAGCCAAGGAGGCTCCTATAATTCACCCCTCCACTTT. It specifies CASQGGSYNSPLHF.

This chain connects TRBV28 to TRBJ1-5; D may be TRBD1 (5 bases). Trimming shortened V by 5 bases and J by 11 bases, and 10 bases separated the two germline ends. The CDR3 loop spans 11 amino acids. The germline V gene encodes CDR1 MDHEN and CDR2 SYDVKM. The CDR3: CASSGGRAQHF. As DNA, the CDR3 is TGTGCCAGCAGTGGGGGGAGGGCCCAGCATTTT.

The V call is TRBV7-9, the J call TRBJ1-2; the match to TRBD1 covers 9 bases. This CDR3 region has 14 residues. CDR1 is SEHNR and CDR2 is FQNEAQ in the germline V gene (reference sequence). Trimming at V came to 5 bases and at J to 5 bases, leaving 6 bases not matched to a gene. The CDR3 nucleotides read TGTGCCAGCAGCGAGTCCGGGACAGGGTATGGCTACACCTTC. Its protein is CASSESGTGYGYTF.

The gene calls are TRBV5-6 and TRBJ1-2; D unclear. Per the germline V gene, CDR1 is SGHDT and CDR2 is YYEEEE. V was clipped by 2 bases and J by 7 bases, with 6 bases between them. This CDR3 is 11 amino acids long. The CDR3 here is CASSLMGGYTF. In nucleotides, the CDR3 is TGTGCCAGCAGCTTAATGGGTGGCTACACCTTC.

The chain has TRBV7-3 and TRBJ2-1; tentative D call: TRBD2 (6 bases). V was cut by 1 base and J by 1 base, with 8 bases left in between. The CDR3 totals 15 residues. The germline V gene encodes CDR1 SGHTA and CDR2 FQGTGA. This CDR3 reads CASSLRLASYNEQFF. The CDR3 nucleotides read TGTGCCAGCAGCTTAAGGCTAGCGTCCTACAATGAGCAGTTCTTC.

Only one count was recorded for this clone. The rearrangement joins TRBV7-2 to TRBJ1-3; 9 positions match TRBD1. The CDR3 contains 16 residues. With V trimmed by 4 bases and J by 1 base, 5 bases remained unmatched. Germline CDR1 SGHTA, CDR2 FQGNSA. CDR3: CASSYQDRGSGNTIYF. The CDR3 DNA follows: TGTGCCAGCAGCTACCAGGACAGGGGTTCTGGAAACACCATATATTTT. The full variable domain, rest sourced from reference TRBV7-2 and TRBJ1-3, is GAGVSQSPSNKVTEKGKDVELRCDPISGHTALYWYRQSLGQGLEFLIYFQGNSAPDKSGLPSDRFSAERTGGSVSTLTIQRTQQEDSAVYLCASSYQDRGSGNTIYFGEGSWLTVV.

The V and J genes are TRBV3-1 (or the pseudogene TRBV3-2) and TRBJ2-7; the D gene is possibly TRBD1 (5 bases). Trimming stripped 1 base from V and 6 bases from J, with 10 bases between. The germline CDR1 and CDR2 sequences are LGHDT and YNNKEL (reference sequence). CDR3 size: 13 residues. This chain's CDR3 is CASSQVRGSEQYF. CDR3 bases: TGTGCCAGCAGCCAAGTTAGGGGTTCCGAGCAGTACTTC.

The gene calls are TRBV7-9 and TRBJ1-1; tentatively, D is TRBD1 (6 bases). The CDR3 loop spans 14 amino acids. Germline values: CDR1 SEHNR, CDR2 FQNEAQ (reference sequence). V lost 5 bases to trimming and J lost 4 bases, with 14 bases between them. CDR3 nucleotides: TGTGCCAGCAGCAGGGATGGGGGCTCCACTGAAGCTTTCTTT. Residues: CASSRDGGSTEAFF.

The genes are TRBV18 and TRBJ2-7; tentatively, D is TRBD2 (5 bases). The length of the CDR3 is 12 residues. Deletions cut 4 bases from V and 5 bases from J, with 9 bases between. CDR1 and CDR2 from the germline V gene are KGHSH and LQKENI. CDR3 sequence: CASSLGLDEQYF. Here the CDR3 DNA reads TGTGCCAGCTCACTCGGACTGGACGAGCAGTACTTC. The variable domain in full, completed from reference TRBV18 and TRBJ2-7, reads NAGVMQNPRHLVRRRGQEARLRCSPMKGHSHVYWYRQLPEEGLKFMVYLQKENIIDESGMPKERFSAEFPKEGPSILRIQQVVRGDSAAYFCASSLGLDEQYFGPGTRLTVT.

J is TRBJ1-1 and V is TRBV5-1; the match to TRBD1 covers 7 bases. The CDR3 is made up of 18 amino acids. With 3 bases clipped from V and 0 bases from J, the junction kept 14 bases outside the gene matches. Germline V CDR1 and CDR2: SGHRS, YFSETQ. CDR3 DNA sequence: TGCGCCAGCAGCTCAGACGCGCTCTCCGGGACAGTGAACACTGAAGCTTTCTTT. This encodes CASSSDALSGTVNTEAFF.

The rearrangement uses TRBV6-5 and TRBJ1-2; D unclear. Germline CDR1 reads MNHEY; CDR2 reads SVGAGI. V lost 10 bases to trimming and J lost 5 bases, with 8 bases between them. CDR3 length equals 10 residues. CDR3 protein: CATQLYGYTF. For the CDR3, the DNA is TGTGCCACACAGCTGTATGGCTACACCTTC.

J is TRBJ1-2 and V is TRBV5-1; no clear D gene. Deletions cut 0 bases from V and 4 bases from J, with 7 bases between. Germline CDR1 is SGHRS and CDR2 is YFSETQ. The CDR3 runs to 13 residues. CDR3 nucleotides: TGCGCCAGCAGCTTGGCCGTCACCTATGGCTACACCTTC. Translating it yields CASSLAVTYGYTF.

V gene TRBV5-1 combines with J gene TRBJ2-1; D is uncertain. This CDR3 spans 14 amino acids. The V end was cut by 0 bases, the J end by 3 bases, with 7 bases between. Germline V gene data show CDR1 as SGHRS and CDR2 as YFSETQ. The CDR3 loop is CASSLDSYYNEQFF. Written as DNA, the CDR3 is TGCGCCAGCAGCTTGGACTCGTACTACAATGAGCAGTTCTTC.

As concerns this clone: At one end, the junction sequence differs from germline, possibly due to a read error. The genes are TRBV5-6 and TRBJ2-4; D may be TRBD1 (6 bases). Germline lookup yields CDR1 SGHDT and CDR2 YYEEEE. CDR3 size: 12 residues. The CDR3 loop reads CASSLNQGNEDF. CDR3 in DNA: TGTGCCAGCAGCTTAAACCAGGGGAACGAGGACTTC.

The genes are TRBV27 and TRBJ1-6; D unresolved. Per germline, CDR1 MNHEY and CDR2 SMNVEV (reference sequence). The CDR3 loop spans 13 amino acids. Trimming pared 3 bases from V and 7 bases from J, leaving 7 bases between. The CDR3 bases are TGTGCCAGCAGTTTGGGGAGGAATTCACCCCTCCACTTT. Residues: CASSLGRNSPLHF.

This chain links TRBV5-1 with TRBJ1-6, with TRBD1 matching over 10 bases. This CDR3 contains 16 residues. V was clipped by 1 base and J by 10 bases; unmatched bases: 8. Germline V lookup: CDR1 SGHRS, CDR2 YFSETQ. The CDR3 DNA reads as TGCGCCAGCAGCTTGCGCGGACAGGGGGACGGCTCACCCCTCCACTTT. Translating it yields CASSLRGQGDGSPLHF.

The chain recombines TRBV5-1 with TRBJ1-4, with D tentatively TRBD1 (5 bases). V lost 4 bases and J lost 8, with 18 bases in between. This CDR3 contains 15 residues. The V gene's germline CDR1 is SGHRS and CDR2 YFSETQ. CDR3: CASSPREGWGEKLFF. CDR3 in DNA: TGCGCCAGCAGCCCCAGAGAGGGATGGGGCGAAAAACTGTTTTTT.

V and J are TRBV7-2 and TRBJ2-5, with 8 bases matching TRBD2. Germline values: CDR1 SGHTA, CDR2 FQGNSA. The J segment lost 1 base and the V segment lost 3 bases, leaving 4 bases of the junction unmatched. The CDR3 runs 15 residues. DNA of the CDR3: TGTGCCAGCAGCTTTACTAGCGGTATCCAAGAGACCCAGTACTTC. This codes for CASSFTSGIQETQYF.

This clone has only one observation. The chain is built from TRBV11-2 and TRBJ1-1; D remains unclear. CDR3 length equals 14 residues. With 1 base removed from V and 4 bases from J, the gap between germline ends came to 10 bases. CDR1 is SGHAT and CDR2 is FQNNGV in the germline V gene. The DNA of the CDR3 is TGTGCCAGCAGCTTAGGAAGTGTCAGCACTGAAGCTTTCTTT. Its translation: CASSLGSVSTEAFF.

The J gene is TRBJ2-5, the V gene TRBV6-5; tentative D call: TRBD2 (6 bases). The CDR3 sequence is 14 residues long. From germline, CDR1 is MNHEY and CDR2 SVGAGI. The ends were cut back, 6 bases at V and 5 bases at J, with 16 bases in the middle. DNA for the CDR3: TGTGCCAGCAGAGTTTCCGTAGGAGGGGAGACCCAGTACTTC. This translates into CASRVSVGGETQYF.

V is TRBV9 and J is TRBJ1-2; D not certain. The CDR3 extends over 12 amino acids. Trimming removed 2 bases at V and 2 bases at J, with 4 bases between. CDR1 is SGDLS, CDR2 YYNGEE, per germline. The DNA of the CDR3 is TGTGCCAGCAGCGTTTCCAACTATGGCTACACCTTC. It yields the protein CASSVSNYGYTF.

The V call is TRBV3-1 (or the pseudogene TRBV3-2), the J call TRBJ2-5, with 8 bases lining up with TRBD1. The trim removed 10 bases at V and 2 bases at J, leaving 12 bases unmatched. The CDR3 extends over 15 amino acids. Germline V gene lookup returns CDR1 LGHDT and CDR2 YNNKEL (reference sequence). In nucleotides, the CDR3 is TGTGCCACAAAAGGGACAGGACACTATCAAGAGACCCAGTACTTC. The encoded protein is CATKGTGHYQETQYF.